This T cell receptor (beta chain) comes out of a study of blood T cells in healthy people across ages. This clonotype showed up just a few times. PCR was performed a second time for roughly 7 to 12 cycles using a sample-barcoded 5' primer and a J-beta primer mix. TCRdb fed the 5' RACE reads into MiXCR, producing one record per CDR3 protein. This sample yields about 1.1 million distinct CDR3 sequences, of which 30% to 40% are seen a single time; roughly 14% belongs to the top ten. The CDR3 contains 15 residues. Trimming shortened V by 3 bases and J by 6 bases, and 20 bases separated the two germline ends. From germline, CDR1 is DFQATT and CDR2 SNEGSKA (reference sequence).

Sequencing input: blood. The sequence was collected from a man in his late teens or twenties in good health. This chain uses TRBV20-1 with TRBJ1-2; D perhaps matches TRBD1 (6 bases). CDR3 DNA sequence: TGCAGTGCTAGGGGGCAGGGGATTTGGGAGGATGGCTACACCTTC. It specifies CSARGQGIWEDGYTF.